The 13 T cell receptor beta chains in this list originate from one sample, sequenced in a study of T-cell memory formation after mild COVID-19. From the 5' RACE reads, TCRdb called clonotypes with MiXCR, one entry per CDR3 protein. The table has some 290,000 distinct CDR3 sequences, around 15% seen once. Sample: PBMCs or a T cell subset sorted from them (not recorded which). These receptors all stem from a man younger than 35 who had mild COVID-19 (a few samples of this study predate the infection). Cell type and time point are not known.

This clonotype was seen a few times. V usage is TRBV7-8 and J usage is TRBJ2-1; 9 positions agree with TRBD2. Germline CDR1 and CDR2: SGHVS and FQNEAQ. The CDR3 has 13 residues. Germline trimming cut 3 bases from V and 9 bases from J; bases unmatched to any gene: 3. This chain's CDR3 is CASSFSGGSEQFF. CDR3 in DNA: TGTGCCAGCAGCTTTAGCGGGGGTAGTGAGCAGTTCTTC.

This clonotype was counted only a few times. The chain couples TRBV7-2 to TRBJ2-3, with 8 nucleotides matching TRBD2. V dropped 8 bases and J dropped 4; count of bases not matched to a gene: 11. CDR3 size: 15 residues. Germline assignment: CDR1 SGHTA and CDR2 FQGNSA. The CDR3 DNA follows: TGTGCCAGCGGCCGGGGTGGCGGGGGGCCAGATACGCAGTATTTT. It codes for CASGRGGGGPDTQYF.

The CDR3 region has the DNA TGCGCCAGCAGGCCCGGTCGGGGGGCGGTGGAGACCCAGTACTTC. Translated, it gives CASRPGRGAVETQYF. The genes are TRBV5-1 and TRBJ2-5; possible D gene TRBD2, 7 bases. The germline V and J ends were trimmed by 5 bases and 5 bases, with 19 bases remaining between them. The CDR3 spans 15 residues. CDR1 SGHRS and CDR2 YFSETQ come from the germline V gene.

This clonotype showed up just a few times. This chain connects TRBV9 to TRBJ1-1; TRBD1 is a possible D gene (6 bases). The germline V gene encodes CDR1 SGDLS and CDR2 YYNGEE. V dropped 0 bases and J dropped 2 bases, with 11 bases sitting between them. The CDR3 has 15 residues. CDR3 residues: CASSVEPGANTEAFF. CDR3 in DNA: TGTGCCAGCAGCGTAGAGCCAGGGGCTAACACTGAAGCTTTCTTT.

The V gene is TRBV29-1, the J gene TRBJ2-2; 10 nucleotides agree with TRBD2. This CDR3 has 14 amino acids. From germline, CDR1 is SQVTM and CDR2 ANQGSEA. The V and J ends lost 6 bases and 3 bases, in that order; junction bases with no gene match: 4. Written as DNA, the CDR3 is TGCAGCGTAGCGGGGGGGCCCCACACCGGGGAGCTGTTTTTT. This codes for CSVAGGPHTGELFF.

As DNA, the CDR3 is TGTGCCAGCAGTTGGCGACAGGGGGCCTATGAGCAGTTCTTC. Translated: CASSWRQGAYEQFF. The chain joins TRBV12-3 or TRBV12-4 to TRBJ2-1, with 10 bases matching TRBD1. CDR3 length: 14 residues. Trimming took 4 bases from V and 8 from J; bases not matched to a gene: 5.

This clonotype was detected only a few times. V is TRBV20-1 and J is TRBJ1-4; D might be TRBD1 (6 bases). With 5 bases removed from V and 10 bases from J, the gap between germline ends came to 17 bases. CDR1 is DFQATT, CDR2 SNEGSKA, per germline (reference sequence). The CDR3 loop spans 13 amino acids. The CDR3 nucleotides are TGCAGTGCTTCGGACAGTCGAAATCGAAAACTGTTTTTT. Its protein is CSASDSRNRKLFF.

This clonotype was detected only a few times. V usage is TRBV27 and J usage is TRBJ2-3; 7 nucleotides match TRBD2. The length of the CDR3 is 15 residues. Germline CDR1 MNHEY, CDR2 SMNVEV (reference sequence). J lost 0 bases, V lost 5 bases, and 5 bases had no gene match. The CDR3 reads CASSPGLHSTDTQYF. DNA for the CDR3: TGTGCCAGCAGTCCGGGACTACACAGCACAGATACGCAGTATTTT.

A single count supports this clonotype. The chain couples TRBV24-1 to TRBJ1-6; D ambiguous. This CDR3 is built from 11 residues. Germline CDR1 and CDR2: KGHDR and SFDVKD. With 9 bases removed from V and 9 bases from J, the gap between germline ends came to 8 bases. Written as DNA, the CDR3 is TGTGCCACCCATCATGTTTCACCCCTCCACTTT. Its translation: CATHHVSPLHF.

This clonotype has a count of ten or more. The chain is built from TRBV7-2 and TRBJ2-3, with D unresolved. Germline lookup yields CDR1 SGHTA and CDR2 FQGNSA. The length of the CDR3 is 15 residues. V lost 1 base, J lost 2 bases, and 10 bases lay in between. The CDR3 DNA sequence: TGTGCCAGCAGCTTAGTAGGGCCTATCACAGATACGCAGTATTTT. It specifies CASSLVGPITDTQYF.

This clonotype turned up a few times. This chain joins TRBV7-8 and TRBJ2-1; D is undetermined. Trimming cost V 4 bases and J 7 bases, with 11 bases left between them. The CDR3 runs to 13 residues. Germline assignment: CDR1 SGHVS and CDR2 FQNEAQ. The CDR3 bases are TGTGCCAGCAGCTACACCAATGGGAATGAGCAGTTCTTC. Translation gives CASSYTNGNEQFF.

This chain connects TRBV4-2 to TRBJ2-2; TRBD1 matches 7 bases. J lost 3 bases, V lost 6 bases, and 7 bases had no gene match. Germline CDR1 is LGHNA and CDR2 is YNFKEQ. The CDR3 is 15 amino acids. This chain's CDR3 is CASRTDREHTGELFF. CDR3 DNA: TGTGCCAGCAGGACCGACAGGGAGCACACCGGGGAGCTGTTTTTT.

This clonotype was counted only a few times. The DNA for the CDR3 is TGTGCCAGCAGTGACAGGGATTACACCGGGGAGCTGTTTTTT. This encodes CASSDRDYTGELFF. The rearrangement joins TRBV2 to TRBJ2-2; maybe TRBD1 (5 bases). V was pared by 3 bases and J by 3 bases, with 8 bases between. In germline, CDR1 is SNHLY, CDR2 FYNNEI. CDR3 length: 14 amino acids. Supplemented by reference TRBV2 and TRBJ2-2, the full variable domain reads EPEVTQTPSHQVTQMGQEVILRCVPISNHLYFYWYRQILGQKVEFLVSFYNNEISEKSEIFDDQFSVERPDGSNFTLKIRSTKLEDSAMYFCASSDRDYTGELFFGEGSRLTVL.